This T cell receptor (beta chain) is from a study of molecular identifiers for immune sequencing clone quantification. TCRdb re-called the PCR reads through MiXCR, storing one row per CDR3 protein. The repertoire holds about 70,000 distinct CDR3 sequences, 15% to 20% seen once, with approximately 1.5% in the top ten. The specimen was naive CD8+ T cells from blood, with Jurkat cell RNA spiked in. Subset defined: FACS-sorted CD8+CD4-CCR7+CD45RA+ naive T cells. This TCR came from a human donor in good health. Some libraries in this study had Jurkat cell RNA spiked in.

The CDR3 bases are TGTGCCAGCAGCTTAGTAGGGGACGGGAATGAGCAGTTCTTC. The encoded protein is CASSLVGDGNEQFF. The rearrangement uses TRBV11-2 and TRBJ2-1, with D tentatively TRBD1 or TRBD2 (5 bases each). Looked up from germline, CDR1 is SGHAT and CDR2 is FQNNGV. The CDR3 covers 14 residues. The ends were cut back, 1 base at V and 7 bases at J, with 11 bases in the middle. Drawing the rest from reference TRBV11-2 and TRBJ2-1, the complete variable domain is EAGVAQSPRYKIIEKRQSVAFWCNPISGHATLYWYQQILGQGPKLLIQFQNNGVVDDSQLPKDRFSAERLKGVDSTLKIQPAKLEDSAVYLCASSLVGDGNEQFFGPGTRLTVL.